These 22 T cell receptor beta chains came from one sample sequenced in a study of cytomegalovirus exposure and HLA in healthy donors. Data came from immunoSEQ multiplex PCR; TCRdb stores just in-frame clones and leaves some out. The table records over 60,000 clones, about 94% of them present only once. Material: PBMCs. These TCRs come from a man aged 18 to 29 in good health and CMV-seropositive.

The gene calls are TRBV28 and TRBJ2-1; D perhaps matches TRBD1 (5 bases). The V and J ends lost 6 bases and 5 bases respectively, with 23 bases between them. The CDR3 contains 17 residues. Germline CDR1 is MDHEN and CDR2 is SYDVKM. In DNA, the CDR3 is TGTGCCAGCAGGCGCACCGGACACTATACCAGGAACAATGAGCAGTTCTTC. This translates into CASRRTGHYTRNNEQFF.

This rearrangement joins TRBV7-2 to TRBJ2-5; TRBD2 might be the D (5 bases). V was shortened by 4 bases and J by 5 bases, with 11 bases between the two germline ends. Germline CDR1 is SGHTA and CDR2 is FQGNSA. CDR3 length: 13 residues. CDR3 bases: TGTGCCAGCAGCTCTGGACTGGGTGAGACCCAGTACTTC. The encoded protein is CASSSGLGETQYF. The full variable domain, rest sourced from reference TRBV7-2 and TRBJ2-5, is GAGVSQSPSNKVTEKGKDVELRCDPISGHTALYWYRQSLGQGLEFLIYFQGNSAPDKSGLPSDRFSAERTGGSVSTLTIQRTQQEDSAVYLCASSSGLGETQYFGPGTRLLVL.

The CDR3 nucleotides are TGTGCCAGCAGCTTGGGGGCTAGGGGCGGGAGTACCGGGGAGCTGTTTTTT. Translation: CASSLGARGGSTGELFF. The chain employs TRBV5-4 and TRBJ2-2; 7 bases agree with TRBD2. The V segment lost 0 bases and the J segment 5 bases; nucleotides outside the gene matches: 10. The germline V gene encodes CDR1 SGHNT and CDR2 YYREEE (reference sequence). The CDR3 is made up of 17 amino acids.

The chain uses TRBV7-9 and TRBJ2-5, with D perhaps matching TRBD2 (6 bases). The V gene's germline CDR1 is SEHNR and CDR2 FQNEAQ (reference sequence). The CDR3 sequence is 14 residues long. The V end lost 3 bases, the J end lost 6 bases, and 14 bases lay between the germline ends. In DNA form, the CDR3 reads TGTGCCAGCAGCTTTCGGGACTCCGATCAGACCCAGTACTTC. This encodes CASSFRDSDQTQYF.

The CDR3 DNA follows: TGTGCCAGCAGCCCACGACAGGGAGAAGACTATGGCTACACCTTC. Encoded protein: CASSPRQGEDYGYTF. The V call is TRBV11-1, the J call TRBJ1-2; 7 bases agree with TRBD1. V trimming: 5 bases; J trimming: 3 bases; junction bases outside the gene matches: 9. CDR1 is SGHAT, CDR2 FQDESV, per germline (reference sequence). The CDR3 runs 15 residues.

The V and J genes are TRBV28 and TRBJ2-1, with 7 bases lining up with TRBD2. Per the germline V gene, CDR1 is MDHEN and CDR2 is SYDVKM. Trimming cost V 8 bases and J 6 bases; bases outside gene matches: 7. The CDR3 sequence is 13 residues long. The CDR3 loop reads CASSGGWGNEQFF. The CDR3 bases are TGTGCCAGCTCGGGAGGCTGGGGCAATGAGCAGTTCTTC.

V is TRBV2 and J is TRBJ2-5; D uncertain. CDR1 is SNHLY, CDR2 FYNNEI, per germline. Trimming left V 4 bases short and J 4 bases short, with 4 bases between. CDR3 length: 11 residues. The CDR3 loop is CASSAGETQYF. CDR3 sequence (DNA): TGTGCCAGCAGTGCGGGAGAGACCCAGTACTTC.

The gene calls are TRBV6-5 and TRBJ2-7; 7 positions agree with TRBD2. CDR1 and CDR2 from the germline V gene are MNHEY and SVGAGI. This CDR3 is 15 amino acids long. J was trimmed by 2 bases and V by 6 bases; bases with no gene match: 10. The CDR3 DNA sequence: TGTGCCAGCAGCCCCGATGGCGGGGGACCCTACGAGCAGTACTTC. Translated: CASSPDGGGPYEQYF.

The chain joins TRBV6-5 to TRBJ2-7, with 8 nucleotides matching TRBD1. V shed 4 bases and J 6 bases; nucleotides not matched to a gene: 11. This CDR3 region has 15 residues. Germline V CDR1 and CDR2: MNHEY, SVGAGI. CDR3 nucleotides: TGTGCCAGCAGTTTCTCCCGGACAGGGCGGATCGAGCAGTACTTC. Protein product: CASSFSRTGRIEQYF.

The gene calls are TRBV7-9 and TRBJ1-5; TRBD1 matches at 8 bases. V was clipped by 6 bases and J by 2 bases; unmatched bases: 6. CDR1 and CDR2 from the germline V gene are SEHNR and FQNEAQ (reference sequence). This CDR3 is built from 15 residues. Here the CDR3 reads CASSMTGDGNQPQHF. In DNA, the CDR3 is TGTGCCAGCAGTATGACAGGGGATGGCAATCAGCCCCAGCATTTT.

The chain joins TRBV7-9 to TRBJ2-3, with D hard to call. Per germline, CDR1 SEHNR and CDR2 FQNEAQ (reference sequence). V dropped 5 bases and J dropped 1 base, with 10 bases sitting between them. The CDR3 runs to 14 residues. This CDR3 is CASSPITGTDTQYF. The CDR3, as DNA: TGTGCCAGCAGCCCCATAACAGGCACAGATACGCAGTATTTT.

CDR3 loop: CASSALTDGSPLHF. The CDR3 nucleotides are TGTGCCAGCAGTGCATTGACAGATGGATCACCCCTCCACTTT. The chain employs TRBV2 and TRBJ1-6; a possible D gene is TRBD1 (5 bases). Germline CDR1 and CDR2: SNHLY and FYNNEI. This CDR3 has 14 residues. V was trimmed by 4 bases and J by 10 bases, leaving 14 bases between them.

The table lists this clone with a count of one. The chain links TRBV15 to TRBJ1-1; 8 nucleotides line up with TRBD1. Germline-derived CDR1 and CDR2 are LNHNV and YYDKDF (reference sequence). Trimming at V came to 1 base and at J to 3 bases, leaving 1 base not matched to a gene. This CDR3 has 14 amino acids. CDR3 bases: TGTGCCACCAGCAGAGGACAGGGGTACACTGAAGCTTTCTTT. Protein product: CATSRGQGYTEAFF. The full variable domain, in which reference TRBV15 and TRBJ1-1 provide the parts outside the CDR3, is DAMVIQNPRYQVTQFGKPVTLSCSQTLNHNVMYWYQQKSSQAPKLLFHYYDKDFNNEADTPDNFQSRRPNTSFCFLDIRSPGLGDTAMYLCATSRGQGYTEAFFGQGTRLTVV.

This clone was seen more than once but under ten times. The rearrangement links TRBV28 to TRBJ1-2; TRBD1 matches 10 bases. CDR1 is MDHEN, CDR2 SYDVKM, per germline. Germline trimming cut 6 bases from V and 3 bases from J; bases unmatched to any gene: 10. The CDR3 loop spans 16 amino acids. The CDR3 DNA sequence: TGTGCCAGCAGACCGGGACAGGGGCGTTTTGACTATGGCTACACCTTC. This codes for CASRPGQGRFDYGYTF.

The rearrangement uses TRBV5-4 and TRBJ1-4, with 8 bases identical to TRBD1. V lost 6 bases to trimming and J lost 4 bases; unmatched junction nucleotides: 14. From germline, CDR1 is SGHNT and CDR2 YYREEE (reference sequence). The CDR3 contains 17 residues. CDR3 in amino acids: CASTRFVRGQDNEKLFF. DNA for the CDR3: TGTGCCAGCACAAGGTTCGTCCGGGGACAGGATAATGAAAAACTGTTTTTT.

The chain recombines TRBV25-1 with TRBJ2-7; 7 bases are a match to TRBD1. The CDR3 runs to 14 residues. Per the germline V gene, CDR1 is MGHDK and CDR2 is SYGVNS. Germline trimming cut 3 bases from V and 5 bases from J; bases unmatched to any gene: 7. The CDR3 DNA is TGTGCCAGCAGTGAGGTGACAGGGTTTCACGAGCAGTACTTC. It translates to CASSEVTGFHEQYF.

The rearrangement links TRBV11-3 to TRBJ2-3; tentatively, D is TRBD2 (6 bases). V lost 6 bases and J lost 0, with 16 bases in between. The CDR3 length is 16 residues. The germline gives CDR1 SGHNT, CDR2 YENEEA. CDR3 residues: CASSLNSGASTDTQYF. The CDR3 nucleotides are TGTGCCAGCAGTCTAAATAGCGGAGCCAGCACAGATACGCAGTATTTT.

The chain is built from TRBV29-1 and TRBJ2-5, with D unresolved. Trimming pared 5 bases from V and 2 bases from J, leaving 12 bases between. Germline assignment: CDR1 SQVTM and CDR2 ANQGSEA. There are 13 residues in the CDR3. CDR3: CSVLRRVQETQYF. The DNA of the CDR3 is TGCAGCGTTCTCCGCCGGGTACAAGAGACCCAGTACTTC.

This clone was recorded once. The chain uses TRBV29-1 and TRBJ2-7; 12 bases fit TRBD1. Unmatched junction bases numbered 9, after V lost 5 bases and J lost 4 bases. CDR1 and CDR2 from the germline V gene are SQVTM and ANQGSEA. CDR3 length: 15 amino acids. CDR3 protein: CSVLFRDRGLYEQYF. The CDR3 bases are TGCAGCGTTTTATTCCGGGACAGGGGGCTGTACGAGCAGTACTTC.

The V and J genes are TRBV2 and TRBJ1-2, with TRBD1 matching 7 bases. This CDR3 contains 14 residues. V lost 5 bases, J lost 3 bases, and 6 bases stayed unmatched. Germline loops: CDR1 SNHLY, CDR2 FYNNEI. The CDR3 loop is CASSLDRTDYGYTF. The CDR3 nucleotides are TGTGCCAGCAGTCTGGACAGGACAGACTATGGCTACACCTTC.

The V gene is TRBV7-2, the J gene TRBJ1-1; 9 positions agree with TRBD1. The length of the CDR3 is 13 residues. V dropped 5 bases and J dropped 10; count of bases not matched to a gene: 8. Germline CDR1 is SGHTA and CDR2 is FQGNSA. The CDR3 sequence is CASSLGQGRVAFF. The CDR3 DNA reads as TGTGCCAGCAGCCTCGGACAGGGGAGAGTAGCTTTCTTT.

The chain carries TRBV6-5 and TRBJ2-5; tentatively, D is TRBD1 (6 bases). From germline, CDR1 is MNHEY and CDR2 SVGAGI. The CDR3 spans 15 residues. V lost 5 bases and J lost 5, with 18 bases in between. In DNA form, the CDR3 reads TGTGCCAGCAGTCCAGGGGTGGATTTATCCGAGACCCAGTACTTC. Translation gives CASSPGVDLSETQYF.